Below, one T cell receptor beta chain is given with its context. Its antigen target is currently unknown. Per-nucleotide qualities are absent, and no much larger clonotype sits a single base away. The trim is 5 bases for V and 2 bases for J, with a gap of 11 bases between the germline ends. The CDR3 numbers 14 residues from cysteine through phenylalanine. The DNA shown is the 42-base CDR3, in frame from base 1. CDR1 and CDR2 are read off the germline V gene (reference sequence) as MNHNY and SVGAGI. The intended sense of this specimen's treatment or condition label: some 20 received Ad26.COV2.S at low or high dose, single or two shots; five or six received placebo; per-sample allocation not given. For vaccine and placebo recipients, the sequenced repertoires came from samples collected on day 63 after the first injection. In Cohort 1b, about two dozen adults aged 18-55 years were enrolled at a single site in Boston, USA, between 29 July and 7 August 2020. As a vaccine, Ad26.COV2.S was a replication-incompetent adenovirus type 26 vector that expressed a prefusion-stabilized SARS-CoV-2 spike protein derived from the original Wuhan strain.

The immunoSEQ Assay was the method used to sequence TCRbeta CDR3 regions. After extraction, genomic DNA underwent amplification by bias-controlled multiplex PCR, followed by high-throughput sequencing. Per the original workflow: To quantify the absolute abundance of every unique TCRbeta CDR3 region, sequences were collapsed and filtered. T cell fraction was estimated by normalizing TCRbeta template counts to usable DNA, with usable DNA measured through amplification of reference genes found in all nucleated cells. Repertoire TCRs were annotated as SARS-CoV-2-specific by exact matching of V gene, CDR3 amino acid sequence and J gene to a known reactive TCR set. The reference SARS-CoV-2 TCR set was derived from MIRA and filtered for enrichment in COVID-19-positive ImmuneCODE repertoires, a step that removed public or cross-reactive TCRs. Using the MIRA antigens, annotated TCRs were further analysed by specific ORF or by position within an ORF. Breadth was defined as annotated unique rearrangements over total unique productive rearrangements; depth was the summed frequency of those rearrangements. Two-sided Wilcoxon rank-sum tests were applied when comparing TCR breadth between groups. The table comes from immuneACCESS by way of TCRdb, which keeps in-frame sequences with V and J called. Part of the clones is missing from these tables; in studies checked, under half for an unresolved V gene and the rest for unknown reasons. That table supplies the V and J calls and clone size; D and trimming were determined from the DNA. In all, the sample holds around 300,000 clones, and approximately 90% of those were seen once. Around 6.4% of the sample rests with the top ten.

This sample is drawn from a study of Ad26.COV2.S vaccination and SARS-CoV-2 variants (dated by TCRdb to the early 2020s). In terms of the full investigation: Donors in the vaccine arm were drawn from COV1001, a multicentre, randomized, double-blind, placebo-controlled phase I-IIa trial testing Ad26.COV2.S in healthy adults. The TCR-sequenced set comprised about 30 samples: around 20 Ad26.COV2.S vaccine recipients, 5 placebo recipients and 8 SARS-CoV-2 convalescent individuals. Ad26.COV2.S was given intramuscularly at 5x10^10 or 1x10^11 viral particles, as a single shot or as two shots 56 days apart. TCRbeta repertoire sequencing was used to assess the specificity and breadth of SARS-CoV-2-reactive T cell receptors after Ad26.COV2.S vaccination. Investigators did not know the trial group allocation while performing experiments and assessing outcomes. Trial participants were randomized into five groups of five, in which low-dose or high-dose Ad26.COV2.S was given once or twice, or placebo was given on both occasions. Results the study describes overall, beyond this receptor: Vaccine and placebo recipients had comparable non-spike TCR breadth, which fits with the vaccine containing only spike. The study lacked the statistical power to compare responses across vaccine doses or regimens. The authors noted that the TCR breadth and depth analyses may have underestimated total T cell responses. After vaccination, substantial breadth of spike-specific CD8+ and CD4+ T cell responses was reported. Higher spike-specific TCR breadth was observed in Ad26.COV2.S recipients than in placebo recipients (P = 0.0014).

The V and J segments used are TRBV6-6 and TRBJ2-3; the D element could tentatively be TRBD1 or TRBD2, as 5 bases agree for each. The source was peripheral blood, collected in a trial of Ad26.COV2.S vaccine versus placebo. The TCR sequence derives from a person between 18 and 65 years old who received the Ad26.COV2.S COVID-19 vaccine or a placebo. The sequenced DNA: TGTGCCAGCAGTGAGGGGACCCCCACAGATACGCAGTATTTT. This is translated as CASSEGTPTDTQYF.